This TCR beta chain was recovered during a study of cytomegalovirus exposure and HLA in healthy donors. The CDR3 totals 15 residues. Germline CDR1 is SGHNT and CDR2 is YENEEA. The ends lost 6 bases at V and 4 bases at J; junction bases unmatched: 6. Study-wide points: Prior analysis indicated that the majority of TCR beta V segments exhibited productivity approximately 87% or approximately 30% of the time.

This clone was counted a few times. Its antigen remains unidentified. The PCR made use of 60 Vbeta and 13 Jbeta primers. Profiling relied on immunoSEQ multiplex PCR, and the TCRdb table lists in-frame clones only, not all of them. This table holds some 150,000 clones, roughly three quarters found once. The sequence was obtained from a man aged 55 to 70 in good health and CMV-seronegative. The gene calls are TRBV11-3 and TRBJ1-5; TRBD1 agrees at 10 bases. Material: PBMCs. The CDR3 DNA is TGTGCCAGCAGTTGGGACAGGGGAAGGAATCAGCCCCAGCATTTT. Its protein product is CASSWDRGRNQPQHF. The variable domain in full, completed from reference TRBV11-3 and TRBJ1-5, reads EAGVVQSPRYKIIEKKQPVAFWCNPISGHNTLYWYLQNLGQGPELLIRYENEEAVDDSQLPKDRFSAERLKGVDSTLKIQPAELGDSAVYLCASSWDRGRNQPQHFGDGTRLSIL.